This T cell receptor (beta chain) is from a study of blood T cells in healthy people across ages. The CDR3 is 15 residues long. V lost 1 base to trimming and J lost 0 bases, with 7 bases between them. Germline loops: CDR1 DFQATT, CDR2 SNEGSKA (reference sequence). The use of a sample-barcoded 5' primer and a J-beta primer mix characterized a second PCR of roughly 7 to 11 cycles. TCRdb used MiXCR to reprocess the 5' RACE reads, holding one entry per CDR3 protein. This table holds 580,000 or so distinct CDR3 sequences, more than 45% found once. This TCR was sampled from an elderly man in good health. The chain is built from TRBV20-1 and TRBJ1-6; D is uncertain. The sample comprised blood. The DNA of the CDR3 is TGCAGTGCTAGAGGTCGAAGCTCCTATAATTCACCCCTCCACTTT. Its protein product is CSARGRSSYNSPLHF.